This T cell receptor (beta chain) comes out of a study of blood T cell repertoires in COVID-19. Study in general: Samples came from the United States, Italy and Spain, spanning acute and convalescent COVID-19. From T cells, B-cell-depleted T cells, or PBMCs came the material, which was cDNA or gDNA.

Trimming shortened V by 6 bases and J by 4 bases, and 13 bases separated the two germline ends. CDR1 is WSHSY, CDR2 SAAADI, per germline. This CDR3 comprises 15 residues. Original handling: Cell counts per sample came from amplifying reference gene primers. Sequencing was performed with immunoSEQ multiplex PCR; in TCRdb, only in-frame clones are kept and a portion is missing. Clone size and the V and J calls come from that table; the DNA yielded D and trimming. The table shows 200,000 to 250,000 clones, with approximately 81% occurring only once. This clone occurred once. The sequence was obtained from a woman aged 55-69 years who had recovered from COVID-19. The chain carries TRBV10-2 and TRBJ1-6; D is uncertain. Sequenced material: peripheral blood. The CDR3 nucleotides read TGCGCCAGCAGATTTCGGAACAGTTATAATTCACCCCTCCACTTT. Encoded protein: CASRFRNSYNSPLHF.